Listed here are 3 T cell receptor beta chains from one sample, sequenced in a study of OX40 agonist ivuxolimab in advanced cancers. Some clones are missing from TCRdb's copy, which holds only in-frame ones; the method was immunoSEQ multiplex PCR. This sample has 90,000 to 130,000 clones, with roughly 87% found just once. This specimen was CD4+ or CD8+ T cells sorted from blood, taken in a trial of the OX40 agonist ivuxolimab. These receptors came from an adult with an advanced solid tumor such as melanoma, head and neck, liver or kidney cancer.

This chain joins TRBV5-1 and TRBJ2-5, with D tentatively TRBD1 (5 bases). This CDR3 has 17 residues. V was clipped by 0 bases and J by 4 bases, with 19 bases between them. CDR1 is SGHRS and CDR2 is YFSETQ in the germline V gene. CDR3 sequence: CASSLALEGAFVETQYF. DNA of the CDR3: TGCGCCAGCAGCTTGGCTCTAGAAGGGGCTTTCGTAGAGACCCAGTACTTC.

A note on this clone: Other DNA sequences of this sample code for an identical CDR3. The chain has TRBV2 and TRBJ2-5; D remains unclear. This CDR3 is 10 amino acids long. The germline V gene has CDR1 SNHLY and CDR2 FYNNEI. V was clipped by 6 bases and J by 1 base, with 0 bases between them. Here the CDR3 reads CASSQETQYF. DNA of the CDR3: TGTGCCAGCAGCCAAGAGACCCAGTACTTC.

This clone was picked up a small number of times. The chain couples TRBV28 to TRBJ1-5; TRBD1 matches 9 bases. The length of the CDR3 is 16 residues. V dropped 5 bases and J dropped 4; count of bases not matched to a gene: 9. The germline V gene has CDR1 MDHEN and CDR2 SYDVKM. The CDR3 DNA reads as TGTGCCAGCAGTCGGGACAGGGCTGGGGATAATCAGCCCCAGCATTTT. It codes for CASSRDRAGDNQPQHF.